This is a list of T cell receptor beta chains from one sample in a study of T-cell reconstitution after alpha-beta-depleted transplantation in children. TCRdb re-called the PCR reads with MiXCR, one entry per CDR3 protein. The table includes around 64,000 distinct CDR3 sequences, around 9.9% detected once. Sequenced material: PBMCs, taken before TCRalphabeta/CD19-depleted stem cell transplant. The receptors stem from a boy aged 5-17 years with acute myeloid leukemia, due to receive a stem cell transplant. Each CDR3 is given without its conserved first and last residue. Each record gives: V gene, J gene, CDR3 protein.

v_call: TRBV12-3/TRBV12-4
j_call: TRBJ1-1
cdr3_aa: ASRQTMNTEAF

v_call: TRBV20-1
j_call: TRBJ2-3
cdr3_aa: SARDPSVSTDTQY

v_call: TRBV29-1
j_call: TRBJ2-1
cdr3_aa: SVERTRDGEQF

v_call: TRBV7-8
j_call: TRBJ2-2
cdr3_aa: ASSSPRGGGANTGELF

v_call: TRBV28
j_call: TRBJ1-5
cdr3_aa: ASTPRVGGTQPQH

v_call: TRBV12-3/TRBV12-4
j_call: TRBJ1-1
cdr3_aa: ASRDSQGALNTEAF

v_call: TRBV3-1
j_call: TRBJ2-5
cdr3_aa: ASSPSGPGETQY

v_call: TRBV6-5
j_call: TRBJ2-5
cdr3_aa: ASSYSIRGREETQY

v_call: TRBV18
j_call: TRBJ2-7
cdr3_aa: ASSQGSGSYEQY

v_call: TRBV7-2
j_call: TRBJ1-1
cdr3_aa: ASSLPRTGNWHTEAF

v_call: TRBV7-2
j_call: TRBJ2-1
cdr3_aa: ASSLEGTGAYNEQF

v_call: TRBV6-1
j_call: TRBJ2-3
cdr3_aa: ASSLGQGIDTQY

v_call: TRBV5-1
j_call: TRBJ1-5
cdr3_aa: ASSLYGRDQPQH

v_call: TRBV5-1
j_call: TRBJ2-2
cdr3_aa: ASSLTRSSTGELF

v_call: TRBV12-3/TRBV12-4
j_call: TRBJ2-2
cdr3_aa: ASEIAVGGELF

v_call: TRBV24-1
j_call: TRBJ2-3
cdr3_aa: ATSDLGGGLYTDTQY

v_call: TRBV7-2
j_call: TRBJ2-7
cdr3_aa: ASSSQAGGSYEQY

v_call: TRBV7-3
j_call: TRBJ2-2
cdr3_aa: ASSSSGGELF

v_call: TRBV5-1
j_call: TRBJ1-1
cdr3_aa: ASSIDRGDTEAF

v_call: TRBV18
j_call: TRBJ1-2
cdr3_aa: ASSRGREGEGYT

v_call: TRBV5-1
j_call: TRBJ2-3
cdr3_aa: ASSIVDTQY

v_call: TRBV7-2
j_call: TRBJ2-3
cdr3_aa: ASSSRDRFTDTQY

v_call: TRBV3-1
j_call: TRBJ1-2
cdr3_aa: ASSNRGSGYGYT

v_call: TRBV20-1
j_call: TRBJ1-5
cdr3_aa: SAPVGDGQPQH

v_call: TRBV29-1
j_call: TRBJ2-5
cdr3_aa: SVEVDGTETQY

v_call: TRBV9
j_call: TRBJ2-1
cdr3_aa: ASSVLPGPPIVGQF

v_call: TRBV7-3
j_call: TRBJ2-5
cdr3_aa: ASSLRRGETQY

v_call: TRBV5-4
j_call: TRBJ1-2
cdr3_aa: ASSLGGNPSPDGYT

v_call: TRBV7-2
j_call: TRBJ2-5
cdr3_aa: ASSLASIQETQY

v_call: TRBV24-1
j_call: TRBJ2-1
cdr3_aa: ATSDRTVDGYNEQF

v_call: TRBV12-3/TRBV12-4
j_call: TRBJ2-2
cdr3_aa: ASSWAGELF

v_call: TRBV6-2/TRBV6-3
j_call: TRBJ1-1
cdr3_aa: ASSKATGGADTEAF

v_call: TRBV20-1
j_call: TRBJ2-5
cdr3_aa: SAEGFLETQY

v_call: TRBV30
j_call: TRBJ1-5
cdr3_aa: AWSPGGNQPQH

v_call: TRBV29-1
j_call: TRBJ1-2
cdr3_aa: SVGTRANYGYT

v_call: TRBV3-1
j_call: TRBJ2-7
cdr3_aa: ASRDREHEQY

v_call: TRBV12-3/TRBV12-4
j_call: TRBJ2-1
cdr3_aa: ASSPTGTEQF

v_call: TRBV10-3
j_call: TRBJ2-3
cdr3_aa: AISESVPGRRDTQY

v_call: TRBV12-3/TRBV12-4
j_call: TRBJ1-1
cdr3_aa: ASSLLMTGGISEAF

v_call: TRBV11-2
j_call: TRBJ2-6
cdr3_aa: ASSFKDSGANVLT

v_call: TRBV7-4
j_call: TRBJ2-5
cdr3_aa: ASRGPGLAAPKGETQY